The TCR beta chain under discussion was sequenced for a study of T cell repertoires in cytomegalovirus infection. MiXCR was run by TCRdb on the reads, yielding one entry per CDR3 protein. This sample yields roughly 250,000 distinct CDR3 sequences, of which around an eighth are seen a single time; 1.6% belongs to the top ten. This clonotype was counted ten times or more. The CDR3 is made up of 15 amino acids. Per germline, CDR1 MNHNY and CDR2 SVGAGI (reference sequence). The V gene end was trimmed by 2 bases and the J gene end by 5 bases; junction bases not matched to a gene: 6. The sequenced sample consisted of PBMCs. The clonotype originates from a human donor in good health (CMV status not recorded). Some clones in this sample may be carry-over from other donors' samples. The chain recombines TRBV6-6 with TRBJ2-5; 9 bases line up with TRBD2. The CDR3 DNA follows: TGTGCCAGCAGTTACGCGGGGGGGGGTGAGGAGACCCAGTACTTC. Protein: CASSYAGGGEETQYF.